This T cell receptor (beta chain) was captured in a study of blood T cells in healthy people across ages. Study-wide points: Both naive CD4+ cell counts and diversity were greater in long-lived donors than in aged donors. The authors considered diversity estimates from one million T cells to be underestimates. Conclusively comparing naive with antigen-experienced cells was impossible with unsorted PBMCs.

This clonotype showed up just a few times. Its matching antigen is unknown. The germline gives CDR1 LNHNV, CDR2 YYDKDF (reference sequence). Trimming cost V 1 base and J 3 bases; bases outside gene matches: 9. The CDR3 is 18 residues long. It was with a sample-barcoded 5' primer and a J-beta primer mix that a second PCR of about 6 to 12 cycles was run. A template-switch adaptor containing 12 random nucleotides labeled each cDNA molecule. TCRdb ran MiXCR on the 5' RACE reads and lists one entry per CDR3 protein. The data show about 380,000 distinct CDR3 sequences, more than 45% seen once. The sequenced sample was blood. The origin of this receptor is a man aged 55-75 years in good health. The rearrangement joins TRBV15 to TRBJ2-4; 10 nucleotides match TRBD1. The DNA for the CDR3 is TGTGCCACCAGCAGAGGACAGGGGGCGCGTGAAAACAAAAACATTCAGTACTTC. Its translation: CATSRGQGARENKNIQYF.